The next 5 T cell receptor beta chains were all read from a single sample in a study of blood T cell repertoires in COVID-19. The assay was immunoSEQ multiplex PCR, and TCRdb's table has in-frame clones only and misses some. The sample includes 490,000 or so clones, roughly 90% of them seen just once. Sequencing used PBMCs or T cells enriched from blood (not recorded which). The receptors were sampled from a woman in her forties who had recovered from COVID-19.

The V gene is TRBV2, the J gene TRBJ2-5, with D possibly being TRBD1 (5 bases). This CDR3 comprises 12 residues. CDR1 SNHLY and CDR2 FYNNEI come from the germline V gene. The V gene lost 5 bases and the J gene lost 5 bases, with 9 bases spanning the gap. The CDR3 DNA is TGTGCCAGCAGTCAGGGTGGGGAGACCCAGTACTTC. This codes for CASSQGGETQYF.

The rearrangement joins TRBV10-3 to TRBJ2-7; D perhaps matches TRBD1 (5 bases). Germline assignment: CDR1 ENHRY and CDR2 SYGVKD. Between the trimmed V and J ends, which lost 6 bases and 0 bases, there was a span of 12 bases. CDR3 length: 14 amino acids. The CDR3 here is CAISGQGISYEQYF. DNA for the CDR3: TGTGCCATCAGCGGGCAGGGTATCTCCTACGAGCAGTACTTC.

The CDR3 loop reads CASRQGARNQPQHF. The DNA of the CDR3 is TGTGCCAGTAGACAGGGGGCGCGAAATCAGCCCCAGCATTTT. The V call is TRBV19, the J call TRBJ1-5; the match to TRBD1 covers 9 bases. This CDR3 has 14 residues. In germline, CDR1 is LNHDA, CDR2 SQIVND (reference sequence). The J segment lost 4 bases and the V segment lost 6 bases, leaving 4 bases of the junction unmatched.

The rearrangement joins TRBV7-9 to TRBJ1-2; maybe TRBD1 (6 bases). Germline assignment: CDR1 SEHNR and CDR2 FQNEAQ (reference sequence). Trimming took 5 bases from V and 8 from J, leaving 21 bases between them. The CDR3 contains 15 residues. The CDR3 loop reads CASSQQQGRDGGYTF. CDR3 DNA sequence: TGTGCCAGCAGCCAGCAACAGGGTAGGGACGGCGGCTACACCTTC.

J is TRBJ1-1 and V is TRBV5-1; D possibly corresponds to TRBD1 (5 bases). CDR3 length: 15 residues. V lost 0 bases, J lost 2 bases, and 11 bases lay in between. Germline values: CDR1 SGHRS, CDR2 YFSETQ. The CDR3 DNA follows: TGCGCCAGCAGCTTGGAAAGCCAGGGTAACACTGAAGCTTTCTTT. Its protein is CASSLESQGNTEAFF.